This TCR beta chain was recorded in a study of blood T cell repertoires in COVID-19. Overall study context: Acute-phase and convalescent COVID-19 samples originated in the United States, Italy and Spain. In each case, the material was cDNA or gDNA derived from T cells, B-cell-depleted T cells, or PBMCs.

Authors' processing steps: Cell counts per sample came from amplifying reference gene primers. Sequencing was performed with immunoSEQ multiplex PCR; in TCRdb, only in-frame clones are kept and a portion is missing. That table is the source of V, J and clone size, and D and trimming were worked out from the DNA. The sample records tens of thousands of clones, 86% being singletons. Germline assignment: CDR1 GTSNPN and CDR2 SVGIG (reference sequence). Trimming left V 1 base short and J 7 bases short, with 14 bases between. The CDR3 totals 14 residues. The TCR sequence derives from a human donor in a cohort sampled during active COVID-19. Specimen: peripheral blood. This chain uses TRBV30 with TRBJ2-1, with a tentative D call TRBD1 (6 bases). The CDR3 DNA is TGTGCCTGGAGTGCCTTCCGGACAGTAAATGAGCAGTTCTTC. This translates into CAWSAFRTVNEQFF. The full variable domain, with the rest looked up from reference TRBV30 and TRBJ2-1, is SQTIHQWPATLVQPVGSPLSLECTVEGTSNPNLYWYRQAAGRGLQLLFYSVGIGQISSEVPQNLSASRPQDRQFILSSKKLLLSDSGFYLCAWSAFRTVNEQFFGPGTRLTVL.